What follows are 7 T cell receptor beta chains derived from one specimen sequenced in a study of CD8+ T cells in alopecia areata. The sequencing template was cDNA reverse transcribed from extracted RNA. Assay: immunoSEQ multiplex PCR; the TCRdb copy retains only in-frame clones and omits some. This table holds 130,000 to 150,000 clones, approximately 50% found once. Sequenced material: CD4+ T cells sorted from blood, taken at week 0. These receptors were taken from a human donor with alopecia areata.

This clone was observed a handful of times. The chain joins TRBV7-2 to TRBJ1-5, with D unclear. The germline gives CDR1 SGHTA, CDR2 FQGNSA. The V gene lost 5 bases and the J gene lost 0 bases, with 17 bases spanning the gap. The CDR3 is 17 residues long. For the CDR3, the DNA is TGTGCCAGCAGCATGGAGGGAGGTTGGGATAGCAATCAGCCCCAGCATTTT. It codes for CASSMEGGWDSNQPQHF.

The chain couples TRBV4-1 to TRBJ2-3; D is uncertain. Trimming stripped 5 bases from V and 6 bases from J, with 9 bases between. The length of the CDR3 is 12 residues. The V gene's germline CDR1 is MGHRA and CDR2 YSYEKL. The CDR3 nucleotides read TGCGCCAGCAGCAAAACCCTCGATACGCAGTATTTT. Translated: CASSKTLDTQYF.

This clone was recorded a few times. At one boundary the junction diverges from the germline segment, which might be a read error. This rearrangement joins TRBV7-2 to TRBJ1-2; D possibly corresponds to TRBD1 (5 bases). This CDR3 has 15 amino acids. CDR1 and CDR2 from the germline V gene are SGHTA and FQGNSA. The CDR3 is CASSPGPGGTYSYTF. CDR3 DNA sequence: TGTGCCAGCAGCCCGGGCCCGGGCGGGACCTATAGCTACACCTTC.

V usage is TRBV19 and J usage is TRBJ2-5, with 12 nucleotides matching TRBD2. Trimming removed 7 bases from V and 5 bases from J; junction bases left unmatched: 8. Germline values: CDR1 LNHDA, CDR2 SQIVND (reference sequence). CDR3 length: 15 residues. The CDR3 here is CASMPSGRGIETQYF. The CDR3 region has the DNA TGTGCCAGTATGCCTAGCGGGAGGGGAATTGAGACCCAGTACTTC.

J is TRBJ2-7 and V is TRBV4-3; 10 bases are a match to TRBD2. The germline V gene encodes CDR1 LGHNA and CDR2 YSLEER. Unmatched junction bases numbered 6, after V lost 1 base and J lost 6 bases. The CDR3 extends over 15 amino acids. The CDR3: CASSQGRTSGAEQYF. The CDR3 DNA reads TGCGCCAGCAGCCAAGGTCGAACTAGCGGGGCCGAGCAGTACTTC.

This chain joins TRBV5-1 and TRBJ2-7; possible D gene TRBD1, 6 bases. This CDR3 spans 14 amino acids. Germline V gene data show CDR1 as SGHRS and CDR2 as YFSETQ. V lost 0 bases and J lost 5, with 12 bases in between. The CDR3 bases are TGCGCCAGCAGCTTGGACAGGGTAAGGAACGAGCAGTACTTC. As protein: CASSLDRVRNEQYF.

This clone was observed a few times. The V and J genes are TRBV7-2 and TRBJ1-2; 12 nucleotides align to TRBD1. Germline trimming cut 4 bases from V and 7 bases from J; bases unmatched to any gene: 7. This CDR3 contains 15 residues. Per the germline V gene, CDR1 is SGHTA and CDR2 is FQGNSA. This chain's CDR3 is CASSSPGQGARGYTF. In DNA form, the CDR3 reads TGTGCCAGCAGCTCACCGGGACAGGGGGCTCGTGGCTACACCTTC.